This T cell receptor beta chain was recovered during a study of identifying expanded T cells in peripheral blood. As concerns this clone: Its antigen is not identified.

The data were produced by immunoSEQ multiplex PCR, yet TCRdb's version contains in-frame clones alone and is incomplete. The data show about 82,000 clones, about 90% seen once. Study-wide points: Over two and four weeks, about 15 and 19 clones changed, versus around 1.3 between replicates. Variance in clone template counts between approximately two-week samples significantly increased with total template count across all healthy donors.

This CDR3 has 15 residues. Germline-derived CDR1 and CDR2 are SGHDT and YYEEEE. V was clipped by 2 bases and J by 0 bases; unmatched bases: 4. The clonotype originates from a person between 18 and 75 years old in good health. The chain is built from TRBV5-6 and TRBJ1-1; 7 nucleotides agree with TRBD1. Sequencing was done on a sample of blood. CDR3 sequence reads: CASSFGDSLNTEAFF. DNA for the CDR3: TGTGCCAGCAGCTTCGGGGACAGTTTGAACACTGAAGCTTTCTTT. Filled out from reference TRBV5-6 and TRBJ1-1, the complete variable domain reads DAGVTQSPTHLIKTRGQQVTLRCSPKSGHDTVSWYQQALGQGPQFIFQYYEEEERQRGNFPDRFSGHQFPNYSSELNVNALLLGDSALYLCASSFGDSLNTEAFFGQGTRLTVV.